This T cell receptor (beta chain) was documented in a study of PD-1 blockade in classical Hodgkin lymphoma. Study findings and constraints: It was CD4+ TCR diversity, not CD8+, that rose significantly by C4D1. Patients with a complete response exhibited baseline diversity comparable to newly diagnosed patients.

Every single patient, without exception, relapsed after autologous stem cell transplantation, and brentuximab vedotin exposure varied. The germline CDR1 and CDR2 sequences are MGHDK and SYGVNS. V was trimmed by 2 bases and J by 9 bases, leaving 8 bases between them. The CDR3 is 12 residues long. The repertoire was sequenced with immunoSEQ multiplex PCR; TCRdb's copy has only in-frame clones and lacks some. Of 35,000 to 45,000 clones in the sample, 85% to 90% were seen once. This clone was detected once. What it binds is not known. The gene calls are TRBV25-1 and TRBJ1-5, with D hard to call. This TCR derives from a human donor with classical Hodgkin lymphoma. Sequenced material: peripheral blood mononuclear cells (PBMCs), taken before the second cycle of nivolumab. CDR3 amino acids: CASSEIWGPQHF. CDR3 bases: TGTGCCAGCAGTGAAATTTGGGGGCCCCAGCATTTT.